Listed below are T cell receptor beta chains from one sample, sequenced in a study of T cell responses to AZD1222 COVID-19 vaccine. The data were produced by immunoSEQ multiplex PCR, yet TCRdb's version contains in-frame clones alone and is incomplete. Of 95,000 to 100,000 clones in the sample, approximately 90% were seen once. The input for sequencing was peripheral blood, taken on day 0 of AZD1222 vaccination. The receptors stem from an adult in good health. Both conserved end residues are part of each CDR3. Fields, in order: CDR3 protein, CDR3 DNA, D gene, V gene, J gene, clone size. The D gene is left open where the match is weak. Rows give clone size only sometimes, using once, few, many, or a class for an expanded clone.

CASSLDAGSSYNSPLHF	TGTGCCAGCAGCTTAGATGCAGGGAGCTCCTATAATTCACCCCTCCACTTT	.	TRBV7-2	TRBJ1-6	.
CATSRGGGSGYTF	TGTGCCACCAGCCGAGGGGGGGGTTCTGGCTACACCTTC	.	TRBV15	TRBJ1-2	.
CASRNTVGGNTIYF	TGCGCCAGCAGAAACACTGTAGGGGGAAACACCATATATTTT	.	TRBV5-1	TRBJ1-3	once
CASSNLGPRADGYTF	TGTGCCAGCAGCAACTTAGGCCCCAGGGCAGATGGCTACACCTTC	.	TRBV7-9	TRBJ1-2	.
CASSEGTGYTGELFF	TGTGCCAGCAGTGAAGGGACAGGGTACACCGGGGAGCTGTTTTTT	TRBD1	TRBV6-1	TRBJ2-2	.
CASRTGTNTEAFF	TGCGCCAGCCGGACAGGAACTAACACTGAAGCTTTCTTT	TRBD1	TRBV5-1	TRBJ1-1	.
CASSPGLIHYEQYF	TGTGCCAGCAGCCCGGGACTCATTCACTACGAGCAGTACTTC	.	TRBV5-6	TRBJ2-7	.
CASSIGQPTSYEQYF	TGTGCCAGTAGTATCGGGCAGCCGACCTCCTACGAGCAGTACTTC	.	TRBV19	TRBJ2-7	.
CAISDSPSGGGTYRQETQYF	TGTGCCATCAGTGATAGCCCCAGCGGGGGGGGAACCTACCGCCAAGAGACCCAGTACTTC	TRBD2	TRBV10-3	TRBJ2-5	.
CASSYKQDSYEQYF	TGTGCCAGCAGTTACAAACAGGACTCCTACGAGCAGTACTTC	.	TRBV6-5	TRBJ2-7	.
CASSLVTGGGKNSPLHF	TGTGCCAGCAGCTTAGTGACAGGGGGCGGAAAGAATTCACCCCTCCACTTT	TRBD1	TRBV11-2	TRBJ1-6	.
CASSFGETQYF	TGTGCCAGCAGCTTCGGGGAGACCCAGTACTTC	.	TRBV5-6	TRBJ2-5	.
CASSLTVPTGGGSPLHF	TGTGCCAGCAGTTTAACAGTCCCGACAGGGGGCGGTTCACCCCTCCACTTT	TRBD1	TRBV27	TRBJ1-6	.
CASSPASGNEQFF	TGTGCCAGCAGCCCCGCCAGCGGCAATGAGCAGTTCTTC	.	TRBV6-5	TRBJ2-1	.
CSVVHRDTEAFF	TGCAGCGTTGTTCACAGGGACACTGAAGCTTTCTTT	.	TRBV29-1	TRBJ1-1	.
CASSWAGGGTYEQYF	TGTGCCAGCAGCTGGGCGGGGGGTGGCACCTACGAGCAGTACTTC	TRBD2	TRBV11-2	TRBJ2-7	.
CATSDTGATNEKLFF	TGTGCCACCTCCGATACAGGAGCAACTAATGAAAAACTGTTTTTT	.	TRBV6-5	TRBJ1-4	.
CASSLTVDTEAFF	TGTGCCAGCAGCCTCACGGTAGACACTGAAGCTTTCTTT	.	TRBV6-4	TRBJ1-1	.
CASSLGWTEVETQYF	TGTGCCAGCAGCTTGGGATGGACAGAAGTGGAGACCCAGTACTTC	.	TRBV7-8	TRBJ2-5	.
CASSPRRTDTQYF	TGTGCCAGCTCCCCACGTCGCACAGATACGCAGTATTTT	.	TRBV18	TRBJ2-3	.
CASNSQGDYGYTF	TGTGCCAGCAATTCACAGGGTGATTATGGCTACACCTTC	.	TRBV9	TRBJ1-2	.
CASSYRSTGDEAFF	TGTGCCAGCAGCTACAGGTCGACGGGTGATGAAGCTTTCTTT	.	TRBV5-5	TRBJ1-1	.
CASTLLGQGVGELFF	TGTGCCAGCACCTTATTGGGACAGGGGGTAGGGGAGCTGTTTTTT	TRBD1	TRBV6-5	TRBJ2-2	.
CASSQVGENTGELFF	TGCGCCAGCAGCCAAGTCGGGGAGAACACCGGGGAGCTGTTTTTT	.	TRBV4-1	TRBJ2-2	.
CASSVVKRCTDTQYF	TGTGCCAGCAGCGTAGTGAAGCGGTGCACAGATACGCAGTATTTT	.	TRBV9	TRBJ2-3	.
CASSSRASSGNTIYF	TGTGCCAGCAGTTCTCGAGCTTCCTCTGGAAACACCATATATTTT	.	TRBV6-5	TRBJ1-3	.